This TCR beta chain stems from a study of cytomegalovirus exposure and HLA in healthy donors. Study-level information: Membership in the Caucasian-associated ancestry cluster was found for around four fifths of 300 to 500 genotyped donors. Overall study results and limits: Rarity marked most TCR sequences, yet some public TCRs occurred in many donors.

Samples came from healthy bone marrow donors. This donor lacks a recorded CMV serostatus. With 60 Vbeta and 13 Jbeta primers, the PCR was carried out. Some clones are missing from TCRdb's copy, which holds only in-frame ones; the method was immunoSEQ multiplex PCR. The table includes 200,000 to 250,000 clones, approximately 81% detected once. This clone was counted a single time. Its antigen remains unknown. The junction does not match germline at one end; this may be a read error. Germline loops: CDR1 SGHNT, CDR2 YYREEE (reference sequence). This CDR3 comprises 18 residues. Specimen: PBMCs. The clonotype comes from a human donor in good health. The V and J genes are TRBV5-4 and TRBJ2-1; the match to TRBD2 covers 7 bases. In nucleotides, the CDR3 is TGTGCCAGCAGCCGACGGATCCTAACTAGCGTAAAAGGAAATGAGCAGGTCTTC. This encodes CASSRRILTSVKGNEQVF.